Sequencing of this T cell receptor (beta chain) was carried out in a study of T cells in narcolepsy. The study's findings and limits: Same-patient CSF and blood CD4+ T cell clonotypes included HCRT-specific and TRIB2-specific autoreactive ones. Healthy controls reportedly lacked the autoreactive clonotypes serially found in patients' blood.

A note on this clone: Its specificity is not known.

Using immunoSEQ multiplex PCR, the repertoire was profiled, and TCRdb retains in-frame clones only, with some absent. The data hold more than 20,000 clones, with approximately 85% observed a single time. This CDR3 is 16 amino acids long. Germline lookup yields CDR1 MNHEY and CDR2 SMNVEV (reference sequence). V gave up 0 bases and J gave up 0 bases; unmatched junction bases: 4. The TCR was taken from a human donor in good health. The V gene is TRBV27, the J gene TRBJ2-7; 8 nucleotides agree with TRBD2. Sequenced sample: memory (CD45RA-) CD4+ T cells from blood. Here the CDR3 DNA reads TGTGCCAGCAGTTTATCGTGGCGGGGGGTCTCCTACGAGCAGTACTTC. It yields the protein CASSLSWRGVSYEQYF.